Listed below are T cell receptor beta chains from one sample, sequenced in a study of blood T cell repertoires in COVID-19. Clones were sequenced by immunoSEQ multiplex PCR, and TCRdb holds only the in-frame ones, with some missing. Of some 99,000 clones in the sample, less than 85% were seen once. The sequencing input was peripheral blood. These receptors all come from a woman aged 60-75 years with acute or convalescent COVID-19. Both conserved end residues are part of each CDR3. Each record gives: clone size, V gene, J gene, D gene, CDR3 length, CDR3 protein, CDR3 DNA. D genes are given only for firm matches. Clone size is shown for a subset of rows, as once, few, many or a class of expanded clone.

-	TRBV6-1	TRBJ2-3	-	16	CASSEALGRISDTQYF	TGTGCCAGCAGTGAAGCACTGGGGAGGATATCGGATACGCAGTATTTT
-	TRBV12-3/TRBV12-4	TRBJ1-1	-	12	CASSARSSEAFF	TGTGCCAGCAGTGCCCGGAGTTCTGAAGCTTTCTTT
-	TRBV28	TRBJ2-3	-	15	CASSRLAPSTDTQYF	TGTGCCAGCAGTCGTCTAGCGCCAAGCACAGATACGCAGTATTTT
-	TRBV28	TRBJ2-7	TRBD2	14	CASSTGLAGGEQYF	TGTGCCAGCAGTACCGGACTAGCGGGAGGCGAGCAGTACTTC
-	TRBV28	TRBJ2-3	-	13	CASSPGPGDTQYF	TGTGCCAGCAGCCCGGGCCCGGGGGATACGCAGTATTTT
-	TRBV5-6	TRBJ2-2	-	16	CASSLAGSRLTGELFF	TGTGCCAGCAGCTTGGCCGGGAGTAGACTCACCGGGGAGCTGTTTTTT
-	TRBV7-9	TRBJ2-7	-	15	CASSSSRGGDYEQYF	TGTGCCAGCAGCTCCTCGCGAGGCGGGGACTACGAGCAGTACTTC
-	TRBV9	TRBJ2-3	TRBD1	16	CASSASGGQATDTQYF	TGTGCCAGCAGCGCCTCCGGGGGACAGGCGACAGATACGCAGTATTTT
-	TRBV11-2	TRBJ2-3	TRBD2	17	CASSLGSSGGRTDTQYF	TGTGCCAGCAGCTTAGGTTCTAGCGGGGGGCGGACAGATACGCAGTATTTT
-	TRBV6-5	TRBJ1-6	-	14	CASSSNSLGSPLHF	TGTGCCAGCAGTTCAAACAGTCTTGGCTCACCCCTCCACTTT
-	TRBV28	TRBJ1-2	-	13	CASRQGLLYGYTF	TGTGCCAGCAGACAGGGATTGCTCTATGGCTACACCTTC
-	TRBV3-1/TRBV3-2	TRBJ2-7	TRBD1	12	CASSSDRAGQYF	TGTGCCAGCAGTTCGGACAGGGCAGGACAGTACTTC
-	TRBV11-2	TRBJ2-5	-	13	CASSWRVRETQYF	TGTGCCAGCAGCTGGAGAGTGAGGGAGACCCAGTACTTC
-	TRBV5-1	TRBJ2-7	-	13	CASSPAATNEQYF	TGCGCCAGCAGCCCGGCGGCCACCAACGAGCAGTACTTC
-	TRBV4-1	TRBJ1-4	-	15	CASSQDRGGPRKLFF	TGCGCCAGCAGCCAAGATCGTGGCGGGCCGAGGAAACTGTTTTTT
-	TRBV18	TRBJ1-1	TRBD1	15	CASSPPQGVGTEAFF	TGTGCCAGCTCACCTCCACAGGGGGTTGGCACTGAAGCTTTCTTT
-	TRBV7-8	TRBJ1-5	TRBD1	13	CASSSDRAQPQHF	TGTGCCAGCAGTTCTGACAGGGCGCAGCCCCAGCATTTT
-	TRBV5-1	TRBJ1-2	-	13	CASSYYSQGGYTF	TGCGCCAGCAGCTACTACTCACAGGGAGGCTACACCTTC
-	TRBV5-1	TRBJ2-7	-	14	CASSLSGGLGEQYF	TGCGCCAGCAGCTTGTCGGGGGGCCTGGGTGAGCAGTACTTC
once	TRBV9	TRBJ2-2	-	15	CASSATTGNSGELFF	TGTGCCAGCAGCGCTACAACAGGGAACAGCGGGGAGCTGTTTTTT
-	TRBV10-2	TRBJ1-1	-	12	CASINRNTEAFF	TGCGCCAGCATTAACAGGAACACTGAAGCTTTCTTT
-	TRBV27	TRBJ2-5	TRBD2	15	CASSWSGGAGETQYF	TGTGCCAGCAGTTGGAGCGGGGGGGCGGGGGAGACCCAGTACTTC
once	TRBV2	TRBJ1-2	TRBD1	12	CASGQAIGGYTF	TGTGCCAGCGGACAGGCGATCGGTGGCTACACCTTC
-	TRBV7-2	TRBJ1-3	TRBD1	15	CASSLPRTGLNTIYF	TGTGCCAGCAGCTTACCACGGACAGGTCTAAACACCATATATTTT
-	TRBV7-8	TRBJ1-1	-	16	CASSRETPTVGTEAFF	TGTGCCAGCAGCCGAGAGACACCAACCGTGGGCACTGAAGCTTTCTTT
few	TRBV5-5	TRBJ2-7	TRBD1	14	CASSSRDRAPSQYF	TGTGCCAGCAGCTCCCGGGACAGGGCCCCCTCGCAGTACTTC
-	TRBV4-1	TRBJ1-3	-	17	CASSQGRLQGRGNTIYF	TGCGCCAGCAGCCAAGGAAGGCTACAGGGCCGTGGAAACACCATATATTTT
-	TRBV6-2/TRBV6-3	TRBJ1-1	-	14	CASSYSWPNTEAFF	TGTGCCAGCAGTTACTCGTGGCCGAACACTGAAGCTTTCTTT
-	TRBV21-1	TRBJ2-7	-	16	CASSKEDRDLSYEQYF	TGTGCCAGCAGCAAAGAGGACAGGGACCTGTCCTACGAGCAGTACTTC
once	TRBV24-1	TRBJ1-5	TRBD1	16	CATSEPGTGDGQPQHF	TGTGCCACCAGTGAGCCAGGGACAGGGGATGGGCAGCCCCAGCATTTT
-	TRBV10-2	TRBJ2-5	TRBD2	13	CASSAGGQETQYF	TGCGCCAGCTCTGCGGGGGGTCAAGAGACCCAGTACTTC
-	TRBV30	TRBJ2-7	-	12	CAWSGLSGEQYF	TGTGCCTGGAGTGGCCTTTCGGGGGAGCAGTACTTC
-	TRBV28	TRBJ1-5	-	17	CASSSPPRVRTHQPQHF	TGTGCCAGCAGTTCCCCCCCTAGGGTCCGGACTCATCAGCCCCAGCATTTT
-	TRBV12-3/TRBV12-4	TRBJ2-1	-	13	CASGYYAGNEQFF	TGTGCCAGCGGCTATTATGCGGGGAATGAGCAGTTCTTC
-	TRBV2	TRBJ1-2	TRBD1	14	CASSGDREENGYTF	TGTGCCAGCAGTGGAGACAGGGAGGAAAACGGCTACACCTTC
-	TRBV7-2	TRBJ1-5	-	13	CASSPTRVQPQHF	TGTGCCAGCAGCCCCACTCGGGTTCAGCCCCAGCATTTT
-	TRBV10-2	TRBJ1-2	-	13	CASSESGGDGYTF	TGCGCCAGCAGTGAGTCGGGGGGAGATGGCTACACCTTC
-	TRBV3-1/TRBV3-2	TRBJ1-6	-	13	CASSPGSNSPLHF	TGTGCCAGCAGCCCGGGGAGCAATTCACCCCTCCACTTT
-	TRBV7-2	TRBJ1-2	-	16	CASSLNMDSSNYGYTF	TGTGCCAGCAGCTTGAACATGGACAGTTCCAACTATGGCTACACCTTC
once	TRBV6-5	TRBJ1-2	-	11	CASTGGYGYTF	TGTGCCAGCACCGGGGGCTATGGCTACACCTTC
-	TRBV28	TRBJ2-1	-	15	CAQSRGGGPYNEQFF	TGTGCCCAGTCACGGGGCGGGGGCCCCTACAATGAGCAGTTCTTC
-	TRBV10-3	TRBJ1-2	-	13	CAISTPTLDGYTF	TGTGCCATCAGTACGCCCACTTTGGATGGCTACACCTTC
-	TRBV18	TRBJ2-7	-	14	CASSTGGGSYEQYF	TGTGCCAGCTCCACCGGAGGCGGATCCTACGAGCAGTACTTC
few	TRBV28	TRBJ1-2	TRBD1	15	CASSLSPGQGGSYTF	TGTGCCAGCAGTTTATCCCCGGGACAGGGGGGAAGCTACACCTTC
-	TRBV5-1	TRBJ2-7	-	15	CASSVGEVSSREQYF	TGCGCCAGCAGCGTCGGGGAGGTCAGCAGCAGGGAGCAGTACTTC
-	TRBV11-2	TRBJ1-1	-	17	CASSLDLNNRCSTEAFF	TGTGCCAGCAGCTTAGATCTTAATAATCGCTGCAGCACTGAAGCTTTCTTT
once	TRBV6-2/TRBV6-3	TRBJ2-4	-	13	CASSRGQRNIQYF	TGTGCCAGCAGCCGAGGACAGAGAAACATTCAGTACTTC
-	TRBV6-5	TRBJ1-3	-	15	CASSRGAGTGNTIYF	TGTGCCAGCAGCCGGGGGGCAGGGACTGGAAACACCATATATTTT
-	TRBV5-1	TRBJ1-6	-	14	CASATGGNNSPLHF	TGCGCCAGCGCCACGGGAGGAAATAATTCACCCCTCCACTTT
-	TRBV12-3/TRBV12-4	TRBJ1-1	-	13	CASSLSGNTEAFF	TGTGCCAGCAGTTTGAGCGGTAACACTGAAGCTTTCTTT
-	TRBV18	TRBJ2-1	TRBD2	16	CASSTLAGGTLNEQFF	TGTGCCAGCTCAACACTAGCGGGGGGGACTTTGAATGAGCAGTTCTTC
few	TRBV6-5	TRBJ1-5	-	14	CARLGRLSNQPQHF	TGTGCCCGGCTGGGGCGTCTTAGCAATCAGCCCCAGCATTTT
-	TRBV7-2	TRBJ1-4	-	13	CASSLRGGEKLFF	TGTGCCAGCAGCTTAAGGGGAGGAGAAAAACTGTTTTTT
-	TRBV30	TRBJ1-3	-	15	CAWSVRGTARNTIYF	TGTGCCTGGAGTGTACGGGGAACGGCCCGAAACACCATATATTTT
-	TRBV19	TRBJ2-1	-	13	CASSIRRDSEQFF	TGTGCCAGTAGTATCCGCCGGGATAGTGAGCAGTTCTTC
-	TRBV5-4	TRBJ1-1	TRBD1	14	CASSVDRANTEAFF	TGTGCCAGCAGCGTGGACAGGGCGAACACTGAAGCTTTCTTT
-	TRBV7-6	TRBJ2-1	-	16	CASSPRLAVSYNEQFF	TGTGCCAGCAGCCCCCGATTAGCGGTTTCCTACAATGAGCAGTTCTTC
-	TRBV5-5	TRBJ1-3	-	14	CASSLVSSGNTIYF	TGTGCCAGCAGCTTGGTCTCCTCTGGAAACACCATATATTTT
-	TRBV5-6	TRBJ1-2	TRBD1	13	CASSPQGDYGYTF	TGTGCCAGCAGCCCTCAGGGGGACTATGGCTACACCTTC